The sequence of this T cell receptor beta chain was determined in a study of blood T cells in healthy people across ages. Together with a sample-barcoded 5' primer, a J-beta primer mix was included in a second PCR lasting about 6 to 12 cycles. Each CDR3 protein is one row after TCRdb ran MiXCR on the 5' RACE reads. The sample includes fewer than 750,000 distinct CDR3 sequences, around half of them seen just once. Per the germline V gene, CDR1 is DFQATT and CDR2 is SNEGSKA (reference sequence). The CDR3 runs 14 residues. V trimming: 6 bases; J trimming: 2 bases; junction bases outside the gene matches: 6.

The sequenced sample consisted of blood. The clonotype was recovered from a man older than 75 in good health. V usage is TRBV20-1 and J usage is TRBJ2-3, with 9 bases matching TRBD2. In nucleotides, the CDR3 is TGCAGTGCGCCGATAGCGGGAGTCACAGATACGCAGTATTTT. Translation gives CSAPIAGVTDTQYF.